Presented here are 20 T cell receptor beta chains from one specimen sequenced in a study of blood T cells in healthy people across ages. Sample-barcoded 5' priming and a J-beta primer mix drove a second PCR of 7 to 11 cycles. TCRdb processed the 5' RACE reads anew with MiXCR; each CDR3 protein has one entry. Seen here are about 640,000 distinct CDR3 sequences, around 38% observed once, and the top ten hold around 30%. Material: blood. The receptors shown here come from a man aged 80 or over in good health.

This clonotype was detected only a few times. The chain joins TRBV7-2 to TRBJ2-5, with no clear D. Germline V gene sequence: CDR1 SGHTA, CDR2 FQGNSA. Trimming took off 5 bases at V and 5 bases at J, with 9 bases between the two ends. This CDR3 has 12 residues. The CDR3 loop is CASSPIGETQYF. The CDR3 coding sequence is TGTGCCAGCAGCCCCATTGGGGAGACCCAGTACTTC.

The chain carries TRBV6-5 and TRBJ2-3, with unresolved D. Trimming took 6 bases from V and 6 from J, leaving 7 bases between them. Looked up from germline, CDR1 is MNHEY and CDR2 is SVGAGI. The CDR3 runs to 11 residues. In DNA, the CDR3 is TGTGCCAGCAGGGTACGGGATACGCAGTATTTT. Translating it yields CASRVRDTQYF.

The rearrangement joins TRBV5-6 to TRBJ2-5; 7 nucleotides line up with TRBD1. Trimming at V came to 6 bases and at J to 1 base, leaving 3 bases not matched to a gene. This CDR3 has 13 residues. The germline V gene has CDR1 SGHDT and CDR2 YYEEEE. CDR3 protein: CASTGTAQETQYF. The CDR3 nucleotides read TGTGCCAGCACCGGGACAGCCCAAGAGACCCAGTACTTC.

The chain is built from TRBV20-1 and TRBJ2-4; the D is unclear. V was clipped by 3 bases and J by 0 bases, with 12 bases between them. The CDR3 runs to 15 residues. The germline gives CDR1 DFQATT, CDR2 SNEGSKA (reference sequence). As DNA, the CDR3 is TGCAGTGCTAGCCCCGACGGAATAGCCAAAAACATTCAGTACTTC. It encodes CSASPDGIAKNIQYF.

The genes are TRBV6-1 and TRBJ1-5; D is ambiguous. Trimming took off 2 bases at V and 8 bases at J, with 13 bases between the two ends. CDR1 is MNHNS, CDR2 SASEGT, per germline. There are 14 residues in the CDR3. This CDR3 is CASSESRGIKPQHF. In DNA form, the CDR3 reads TGTGCCAGCAGTGAATCTCGGGGAATTAAGCCCCAGCATTTT.

The chain uses TRBV7-9 and TRBJ2-7, with 11 bases aligning to TRBD1. J was trimmed by 7 bases and V by 5 bases; bases with no gene match: 13. Germline values: CDR1 SEHNR, CDR2 FQNEAQ (reference sequence). The CDR3 consists of 16 residues. CDR3 sequence reads: CASSIGDRGFINEQYF. Here the CDR3 DNA reads TGTGCCAGCAGCATAGGGGACAGGGGGTTTATAAATGAGCAGTACTTC.

The chain links TRBV20-1 to TRBJ1-4; 7 positions match TRBD1. Germline V lookup: CDR1 DFQATT, CDR2 SNEGSKA (reference sequence). The CDR3 runs to 16 residues. The J segment lost 0 bases and the V segment lost 6 bases, leaving 10 bases of the junction unmatched. The CDR3 sequence: CSAPTGRGSTNEKLFF. Here the CDR3 DNA reads TGCAGTGCCCCGACAGGGAGGGGTTCAACTAATGAAAAACTGTTTTTT.

The CDR3 protein is CASSSKALRTDTQYF. The CDR3 bases are TGTGCCAGCAGCTCGAAAGCCCTTAGGACAGATACGCAGTATTTT. This chain links TRBV7-2 with TRBJ2-3; D gene unclear. The CDR3 spans 15 residues. Trimming removed 4 bases from V and 3 bases from J, with 14 bases in between. CDR1 is SGHTA and CDR2 is FQGNSA in the germline V gene.

The gene calls are TRBV5-1 and TRBJ2-7, with D perhaps matching TRBD2 (6 bases). This CDR3 is built from 15 residues. Trimming left V 0 bases short and J 4 bases short, with 14 bases between. CDR1 is SGHRS, CDR2 YFSETQ, per germline. The CDR3 is CASSLEGGELYEQYF. The CDR3 DNA is TGCGCCAGCAGCTTGGAAGGCGGGGAGCTTTACGAGCAGTACTTC.

This clonotype was recorded many times. The gene calls are TRBV6-2 or TRBV6-3 and TRBJ2-5, with TRBD1 matching over 7 bases. The germline CDR1 and CDR2 sequences are MNHEY and SVGEGT. CDR3 length: 15 residues. Unmatched junction bases numbered 10, after V lost 8 bases and J lost 1 base. The CDR3 region has the DNA TGTGCCAGCTCCACACAGGGGACGGCCCAAGAGACCCAGTACTTC. It yields the protein CASSTQGTAQETQYF.

The chain carries TRBV6-2 or TRBV6-3 and TRBJ1-5, with D tentatively TRBD1 (6 bases). Trimming took 7 bases from V and 3 from J, leaving 10 bases between them. From germline, CDR1 is MNHEY and CDR2 SVGEGT. The CDR3 length is 13 residues. The CDR3 reads CASNDRFNQPQHF. The CDR3 bases are TGTGCCAGCAATGACAGGTTCAATCAGCCCCAGCATTTT.

In this sample, this clonotype turned up many times. This CDR3 reads CASSQGGYTQYF. The CDR3 region has the DNA TGCGCCAGCAGCCAAGGGGGTTATACGCAGTATTTT. The rearrangement uses TRBV4-3 and TRBJ2-3; D is ambiguous. This CDR3 has 12 residues. Trimming took off 1 base at V and 7 bases at J, with 6 bases between the two ends. CDR1 and CDR2 from the germline V gene are LGHNA and YSLEER.

This clonotype was seen repeatedly, ten times or more. The V call is TRBV6-5, the J call TRBJ2-5; 8 bases map to TRBD2. The CDR3 is made up of 12 amino acids. V lost 4 bases and J lost 11; bases outside the gene matches: 6. CDR1 and CDR2 from the germline V gene are MNHEY and SVGAGI. CDR3 nucleotides: TGTGCCAGCAGTTCACTAGCGGAGAGGCAGTACTTC. Its protein is CASSSLAERQYF.

V and J are TRBV7-2 and TRBJ2-1; TRBD2 is a possible D gene (5 bases). This CDR3 spans 13 amino acids. V shed 5 bases and J shed 8 bases, with 13 bases lying between them. Germline V gene data show CDR1 as SGHTA and CDR2 as FQGNSA. This CDR3 reads CASSPLGMDEQFF. DNA for the CDR3: TGTGCCAGCAGCCCACTAGGAATGGATGAGCAGTTCTTC. Full variable domain (rest looked up from reference TRBV7-2 and TRBJ2-1): GAGVSQSPSNKVTEKGKDVELRCDPISGHTALYWYRQSLGQGLEFLIYFQGNSAPDKSGLPSDRFSAERTGGSVSTLTIQRTQQEDSAVYLCASSPLGMDEQFFGPGTRLTVL.

This clonotype was counted a single time. V usage is TRBV6-1 and J usage is TRBJ1-2; D is perhaps TRBD1 (5 bases). CDR3 size: 10 residues. The V gene's germline CDR1 is MNHNS and CDR2 SASEGT. V was trimmed by 6 bases and J by 8 bases, leaving 7 bases between them. The CDR3: CASSGGGYTF. The CDR3 DNA reads TGTGCCAGCAGCGGGGGGGGCTACACCTTC.

A few counts support this clonotype. The chain couples TRBV21-1 to TRBJ2-1; TRBD2, the table's D call, lacks a check against the DNA. The J call is doubtful: the DNA matches TRBJ2-7 better. TRBV21-1 is reported as a pseudogene. CDR3 size: 18 residues. The CDR3 loop is CASSKGGVGGANYNEQYF. The CDR3 nucleotides are TGTGCCAGCAGCAAAGGGGGAGTTGGGGGAGCAAACTACAATGAGCAGTACTTC.

The table lists this clonotype with a few counts. This sequence joins TRBV7-2 and TRBJ2-1; 8 bases match TRBD2. CDR1 is SGHTA and CDR2 is FQGNSA in the germline V gene. Losses at the gene ends were 5 bases for V and 10 bases for J; bases not matched to a gene: 16. The CDR3 has 16 residues. The CDR3 DNA is TGTGCCAGCAGCCCCCGGGGGGGAGGGCCTCTAGGGGAGCAGTTCTTC. It specifies CASSPRGGGPLGEQFF.

This chain connects TRBV27 to TRBJ2-4, with D uncertain. CDR3 length equals 13 residues. Trimming cost V 5 bases and J 2 bases, with 7 bases left between them. CDR1 is MNHEY, CDR2 SMNVEV, per germline (reference sequence). The CDR3 reads CASSTATKNIQYF. The CDR3 DNA is TGTGCCAGCAGTACAGCTACCAAAAACATTCAGTACTTC.

V gene TRBV7-2 combines with J gene TRBJ2-3, with a weak D call TRBD1 (6 bases). The CDR3 sequence is 15 residues long. Germline V gene lookup returns CDR1 SGHTA and CDR2 FQGNSA. The V end lost 5 bases, the J end lost 5 bases, and 17 bases lay between the germline ends. The CDR3 is CASSPGGQKGDTQYF. The CDR3 nucleotides read TGTGCCAGCAGCCCTGGGGGCCAGAAGGGAGATACGCAGTATTTT.

The chain employs TRBV25-1 and TRBJ2-5; D may match TRBD1 or TRBD2 (5 bases each). CDR1 is MGHDK and CDR2 is SYGVNS in the germline V gene. The CDR3 is 14 residues long. The V end lost 8 bases, the J end lost 11 bases, and 24 bases lay between the germline ends. CDR3 residues: CASQAGTASREQYF. CDR3 DNA: TGTGCCAGCCAAGCCGGGACGGCAAGCAGGGAGCAGTACTTC. The whole variable domain, remainder taken from reference TRBV25-1 and TRBJ2-5, is EADIYQTPRYLVIGTGKKITLECSQTMGHDKMYWYQQDPGMELHLIHYSYGVNSTEKGDLSSESTVSRIRTEHFPLTLESARPSHTSQYLCASQAGTASREQYFGPGTRLLVL.